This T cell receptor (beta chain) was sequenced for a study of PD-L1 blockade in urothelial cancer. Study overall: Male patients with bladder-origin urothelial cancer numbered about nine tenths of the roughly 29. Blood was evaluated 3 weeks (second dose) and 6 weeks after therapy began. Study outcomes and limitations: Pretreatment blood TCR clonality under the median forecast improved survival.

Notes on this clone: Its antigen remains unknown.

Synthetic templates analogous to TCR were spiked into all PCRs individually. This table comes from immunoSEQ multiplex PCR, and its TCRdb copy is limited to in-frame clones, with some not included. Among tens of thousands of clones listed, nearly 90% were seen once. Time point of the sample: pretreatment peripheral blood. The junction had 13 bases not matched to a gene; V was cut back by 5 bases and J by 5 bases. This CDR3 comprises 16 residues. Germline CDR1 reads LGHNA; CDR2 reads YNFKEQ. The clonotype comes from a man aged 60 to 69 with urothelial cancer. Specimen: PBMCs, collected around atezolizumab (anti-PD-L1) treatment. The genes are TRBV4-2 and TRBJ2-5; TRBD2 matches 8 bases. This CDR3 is CASSRSELAVQETQYF. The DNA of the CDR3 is TGTGCCAGCAGCAGGTCGGAACTAGCGGTCCAGGAGACCCAGTACTTC.